The T cell receptor beta chain under discussion was sequenced for a study of cytomegalovirus exposure and HLA in healthy donors. Only a few counts were recorded for this clone. No antigen is known for it. One end of the junction varies from germline; a read error may be responsible. PCR used 60 Vbeta primers and 13 Jbeta primers. Libraries were prepared by immunoSEQ multiplex PCR; TCRdb keeps only in-frame clonotypes and omits some of them. The sample contains over 120,000 clones, 75% of which appear only once. The study's findings and limits: Across HLA loci, a later analysis found differing TCR association rates, with DRB1 most and HLA-C fewest. Later work found most CMV-associated TCR beta chains apparently HLA-restricted. For most TCR beta V segments, an earlier analysis put the productive rate at about 87% or about 30% of the time.

These donors, healthy bone marrow donors, were studied. This receptor was taken from a man between 25 and 39 years old in good health and CMV-seronegative. Material for sequencing was PBMCs.

The CDR3 region is CASTLSGMNTEAFF. CDR3 DNA sequence: TGTGCCAGCACCTTGTCAGGAATGAACACTGAAGCTTTCTTT. The V call is TRBV5-5, the J call TRBJ1-1; D is unclear. This CDR3 region has 14 residues. Germline CDR1 and CDR2: SGHKS and YYEKEE (reference sequence).